Below are 6 T cell receptor beta chains sequenced from a single sample in a study of blood T cells in healthy people across ages. A second PCR, run for 7 to 11 cycles, used a sample-barcoded 5' primer plus a J-beta primer mix. Using its own MiXCR run on the 5' RACE reads, TCRdb lists one record per CDR3 protein. The sample shows over 950,000 distinct CDR3 sequences, about two fifths of them seen only once. Sequenced: blood. The receptors derive from a man between 18 and 35 years old in good health.

This clonotype occurred a few times. The chain carries TRBV4-2 and TRBJ2-1; 8 positions agree with TRBD2. CDR1 and CDR2 (germline): LGHNA, YNFKEQ. V was pared by 0 bases and J by 3 bases, with 7 bases of the junction left unmatched. This CDR3 contains 17 residues. CDR3 DNA sequence: TGTGCCAGCAGCCAAGATCCGGGGGGGGAGTACTACAATGAGCAGTTCTTC. Protein sequence: CASSQDPGGEYYNEQFF.

V usage is TRBV7-2 and J usage is TRBJ2-4; TRBD2 agrees at 8 bases. The germline CDR1 and CDR2 sequences are SGHTA and FQGNSA. The CDR3 loop spans 16 amino acids. With V trimmed by 4 bases and J by 0 bases, 5 bases remained unmatched. CDR3 in DNA: TGTGCCAGCAGCTCCGGGGGGGCTCTAGCCAAAAACATTCAGTACTTC. The encoded protein is CASSSGGALAKNIQYF.

V gene TRBV27 combines with J gene TRBJ2-5, with D possibly matching TRBD1 (5 bases). This CDR3 region has 13 residues. Trimming pared 3 bases from V and 11 bases from J, leaving 16 bases between. Germline values: CDR1 MNHEY, CDR2 SMNVEV (reference sequence). CDR3: CASSFIAGNEQYF. CDR3 nucleotide sequence: TGTGCCAGCAGTTTCATTGCAGGGAATGAGCAGTACTTC.

This clonotype appeared a single time. V is TRBV7-9 and J is TRBJ2-3; D call uncertain. This CDR3 contains 15 residues. The V gene's germline CDR1 is SEHNR and CDR2 FQNEAQ (reference sequence). Trimming took 5 bases from V and 2 from J, leaving 14 bases between them. CDR3: CASSPRTDFTDTQYF. CDR3 sequence (DNA): TGTGCCAGCAGCCCGAGGACGGATTTCACAGATACGCAGTATTTT.

The chain couples TRBV20-1 to TRBJ2-3; D is unclear. Trimming left V 7 bases short and J 2 bases short, with 13 bases between. Germline V gives CDR1 DFQATT, CDR2 SNEGSKA (reference sequence). This CDR3 contains 13 residues. This chain's CDR3 is CSVLLIPTDTQYF. The CDR3 DNA follows: TGCAGTGTTCTCCTGATCCCCACAGATACGCAGTATTTT.

This clonotype was detected once. The genes are TRBV7-9 and TRBJ2-7; D gene ambiguous. With the DNA end fitting TRBJ2-4 better, the J assignment may be wrong. This CDR3 has 20 residues. Germline assignment: CDR1 SEHNR and CDR2 FQNEAQ (reference sequence). CDR3 nucleotide sequence: TGTGCCAGCAGCTTAGCGCTCGACTTAGAGGCTCGGAGCGCCAAAAACATTCAGTACTTC. As protein: CASSLALDLEARSAKNIQYF.